These T cell receptor beta chains were read from a single sample in a study of T cell responses to AZD1222 COVID-19 vaccine. The table came from immunoSEQ multiplex PCR; TCRdb's copy has only in-frame clones and leaves some out. Of some 130,000 clones listed, over 75% are singletons. The sequences come from peripheral blood, collected on day 0 of AZD1222 vaccination. The receptor source for this set is an adult in good health. Each CDR3 is given with its conserved first and last residue. Fields, in order: clone size, D gene, J gene, V gene, CDR3 DNA, CDR3 protein. A D gene is named only where the DNA matches it firmly. Size tells how often a clone was seen (once, few, many) or the class of an expanded clone, and some rows leave it out.

>few|.|TRBJ2-1|TRBV4-1
TGCGCCAGCAGCCAAAATATTCCGGCTTACAACAACCGCTACAATGAGCAGTTCTTC
CASSQNIPAYNNRYNEQFF
>.|.|TRBJ1-2|TRBV28
TGTGCCAGCAGTTTTGAGGGGGGCAGGGGAGGTGGCTACACCTTC
CASSFEGGRGGGYTF
>.|.|TRBJ2-1|TRBV7-6
TGTGCCAGCAGCCCCAGAGCGGTCTCCTACAATGAGCAGTTCTTC
CASSPRAVSYNEQFF
>.|.|TRBJ1-1|TRBV6-5
TGTGCCAGCGAAAAAGGCACTGAAGCTTTCTTT
CASEKGTEAFF
>.|.|TRBJ1-6|TRBV18
TGTGCCAGCTCCGCGGACAGTAAATGGTCACCCCTCCACTTT
CASSADSKWSPLHF
>.|.|TRBJ1-5|TRBV7-8
TGTGCCAGCAGCTTAGCGAAACTTAGCAATCAGCCCCAGCATTTT
CASSLAKLSNQPQHF
>.|TRBD1|TRBJ2-7|TRBV27
TGTGCCAGCAGAGGGACAGGAGTCTACGAGCAGTACTTC
CASRGTGVYEQYF
>.|.|TRBJ1-1|TRBV7-9
TGTGCCAGCCGGGAGGAGTTGAACACTGAAGCTTTCTTT
CASREELNTEAFF
>.|TRBD2|TRBJ2-4|TRBV28
TGTGCCAGCCGCCCCCGGACTAGCGGGGTCCTAGCCAAAAACATTCAGTACTTC
CASRPRTSGVLAKNIQYF
>.|TRBD1|TRBJ2-2|TRBV10-1
TGCGCCAGCAGTGATGACAGGGCAGGCACCGGGGAGCTGTTTTTT
CASSDDRAGTGELFF
>.|.|TRBJ1-2|TRBV7-8
TGTGCCAGCAGCCGTGACAGGAACTATGGCTACACCTTC
CASSRDRNYGYTF
>.|.|TRBJ1-1|TRBV15
TGTGCCACCAGCAGAGATTTCAAGGGAGCTTTCTTT
CATSRDFKGAFF
>.|.|TRBJ1-1|TRBV4-1
TGCGCCAGCAGCCAGGGGGGTGGGGGCCTCGATTTGGCTGAAGCTTTCTTT
CASSQGGGGLDLAEAFF
>.|.|TRBJ1-1|TRBV29-1
TGCAGCGGTGACAAGAACACTGAAGCTTTCTTT
CSGDKNTEAFF
>.|TRBD1|TRBJ1-1|TRBV10-2
TGCGCCAGCAGTGAGCCGGACAGGGCCAACACTGAAGCTTTCTTT
CASSEPDRANTEAFF
>.|TRBD2|TRBJ2-1|TRBV4-1
TGCGCCAGCAGCTTCCTGACTAGCGGGGCCCCGTTCTTC
CASSFLTSGAPFF
>few|.|TRBJ1-6|TRBV9
TGTGCCAGCAGCGCTCTTTACGATTCACCCCTCCACTTT
CASSALYDSPLHF
>.|TRBD2|TRBJ2-3|TRBV28
TGTGCCAGCAGCCCATCGACTAGCGGGACAGATACGCAGTATTTT
CASSPSTSGTDTQYF
>once|.|TRBJ2-7|TRBV19
TGTGCCAGTAGTATAGGTGGCCTCTACGAGCAGTACTTC
CASSIGGLYEQYF
>.|.|TRBJ1-5|TRBV28
TGTGCCAGCAGTCCGAACCACCGGTGGGCCCAGCATTTT
CASSPNHRWAQHF
>.|.|TRBJ1-2|TRBV19
TGTGCCAGTAGTATGGAGGGAGGCTACACCTTC
CASSMEGGYTF
>.|.|TRBJ2-4|TRBV6-2/TRBV6-3
TGTGCCAGCAGTTACGCCGACAGCACACCACGCCAACTAGCCAAAAACATTCAGTACTTC
CASSYADSTPRQLAKNIQYF
>.|.|TRBJ2-1|TRBV27
TGTGCCAGCAGTTTCCGGCAGCAGACCTACAATGAGCAGTTCTTC
CASSFRQQTYNEQFF
>.|TRBD1|TRBJ1-1|TRBV14
TGTGCCAGCAGCCAGACGACAGGGACTGAAGCTTTCTTT
CASSQTTGTEAFF
>.|TRBD2|TRBJ2-4|TRBV6-5
TGTGCCAGCATGACGGGGGGGTCCAAAAACATTCAGTACTTC
CASMTGGSKNIQYF